This T cell receptor (beta chain) was found in a study of cytomegalovirus exposure and HLA in healthy donors. Primers included in the PCR were 60 Vbeta and 13 Jbeta primers. Sequencing used immunoSEQ multiplex PCR; TCRdb keeps in-frame clones, though not all of them. The sample holds about 160,000 clones; 70% to 80% are singletons and the top ten take around 9.8%. Points on this clone: Its target is unknown.

The study's findings and limits: It was reported that the classifier diagnosed cytomegalovirus status with high specificity and sensitivity in both the original and validation cohorts. No immune exposure information besides CMV serostatus was available. Later analysis found that TCR beta chains associated with HLA were more clonally expanded than other, equally common chains. In a later analysis, productive TCRs from donors in an Asian-associated ancestry cluster reportedly carried fewer N-insertions than the cohort mean.

The sequence came from a man aged 18 to 30 in good health and CMV-seropositive. The sequencing input was PBMCs.

This CDR3 is CASSITYSGQGGGQPQHF. CDR3 in DNA: TGTGCCAGTAGTATAACCTACTCGGGACAGGGGGGGGGTCAGCCCCAGCATTTT. The genes are TRBV19 and TRBJ1-5; TRBD1 matches 11 bases. The CDR3 is 18 residues long. Germline V gives CDR1 LNHDA, CDR2 SQIVND (reference sequence). V was pared by 2 bases and J by 6 bases, with 12 bases of the junction left unmatched.